These T cell receptor beta chains were read from a single sample in a study of control samples from healthy donors and cancer patients. Some clones are missing from TCRdb's copy, which holds only in-frame ones; the method was immunoSEQ multiplex PCR. There are around 140,000 clones in the sample; 89% occur only once, and around 6.9% lies in the top ten. Specimen: PBMCs. These receptors were collected from a man aged 50 to 59 with head and neck cancer. CDR3s include the opening cysteine and the closing phenylalanine or tryptophan.

CDR3 protein: CASSPGQGNQPQHF
V gene: TRBV27

CDR3 protein: CASSPNSYEQYF
V gene: TRBV23-1

CDR3 protein: CASRFSTGGAYGYTF
V gene: TRBV5-4

CDR3 protein: CASSLGLSNQPQHF
V gene: TRBV5-1

CDR3 protein: CARNRAGGNEKLFF
V gene: TRBV27

CDR3 protein: CASSFFGTGNQPQHF
V gene: TRBV27

CDR3 protein: CASSLGQGAFQETQYF
V gene: TRBV5-1

CDR3 protein: CASSVEWLGLAETQYF
V gene: TRBV9

CDR3 protein: CASSFGQGNTIYF
V gene: TRBV27

CDR3 protein: CAWSDRAHQPQHF
V gene: TRBV30

CDR3 protein: CASSPGLAEGETQYF
V gene: TRBV6-8

CDR3 protein: CSVRQGNEQYF
V gene: TRBV20-1

CDR3 protein: CASNHPGQGYVEQFF
V gene: TRBV6-1

CDR3 protein: CSVLHRELKNGYTF
V gene: TRBV29-1

CDR3 protein: CASSLTGLEKLFF
V gene: TRBV7-2

CDR3 protein: CASSLVGAGKENEKLFF
V gene: TRBV11-2

CDR3 protein: CASSEARGAGDTQYF
V gene: TRBV25-1

CDR3 protein: CASSLALGMDSPLHF
V gene: TRBV11-2

CDR3 protein: CSVEVTGAEAFF
V gene: TRBV29-1

CDR3 protein: CASSRSSVVSTDTQYF
V gene: TRBV7-6

CDR3 protein: CASRDSDGGREQYF
V gene: TRBV5-1

CDR3 protein: CASSRPLIRAPEQYF
V gene: TRBV28

CDR3 protein: CASRLGYTF
V gene: TRBV28

CDR3 protein: CASSPRESPTYEQYF
V gene: TRBV9

CDR3 protein: CAISEQGNSDTQYF
V gene: TRBV10-3

CDR3 protein: CASSLQGGGGYTF
V gene: TRBV12-3/TRBV12-4

CDR3 protein: CASSQVAGVSNEQFF
V gene: TRBV19

CDR3 protein: CAISASAGAGSPLHF
V gene: TRBV10-3

CDR3 protein: CASSLEVSGNTIYF
V gene: TRBV9

CDR3 protein: CASSPEVAEWGANVLTF
V gene: TRBV13

CDR3 protein: CASSRTGIIEQFF
V gene: TRBV6-5

CDR3 protein: CASSLLQGAWSTEAFF
V gene: TRBV19

CDR3 protein: CASSPRTGLETQYF
V gene: TRBV3-1/TRBV3-2

CDR3 protein: CSVEGGTGMVSSYEQYF
V gene: TRBV29-1

CDR3 protein: CASSSTDRAHSYEQYF
V gene: TRBV28

CDR3 protein: CASSSNVEDTGELFF
V gene: TRBV11-2

CDR3 protein: CSTDRGGVETQYF
V gene: TRBV29-1

CDR3 protein: CSASSRSYEQYF
V gene: TRBV20-1

CDR3 protein: CATSAGDSDTQYF
V gene: TRBV15

CDR3 protein: CSVESQANTGELFF
V gene: TRBV29-1

CDR3 protein: CASSPNRVTDTQYF
V gene: TRBV11-2

CDR3 protein: CASSSTGRVSEQYF
V gene: TRBV5-8

CDR3 protein: CASSWVGTGDTEAFF
V gene: TRBV6-5

CDR3 protein: CASSLEPEQFF
V gene: TRBV28

CDR3 protein: CASSETGTTEAFF
V gene: TRBV12-3/TRBV12-4

CDR3 protein: CAWSSSPQGGYTF
V gene: TRBV30

CDR3 protein: CASSRGADAVLTYEQYF
V gene: TRBV5-1